These T cell receptor beta chains were read from a single sample in a study of shared T cell receptors in the human thymus. Clones were read by immunoSEQ multiplex PCR, and TCRdb kept only the in-frame ones, dropping some. The sample includes hundreds of thousands of clones, more than 70% of them seen just once. A further study also used this sample, focusing on human thymus T cells.

The sequenced material came from thymocytes. These receptors were obtained from a boy younger than two with a congenital heart defect. The CDR3 runs from the conserved cysteine through the conserved F or W. D genes are given only for firm matches. Only some rows state a clone size, as once, few, many or a class for expanded clones.

DNA | CDR3 | D | V | size | J
TGTGCCAGCAGCTTTGGCATCCAAGAGACCCAGTACTTC | CASSFGIQETQYF | - | TRBV11-3 | - | TRBJ2-5
TGTGCCAGCGCGGCCCGGGACAGAACCTACAATGAGCAGTTCTTC | CASAARDRTYNEQFF | TRBD1 | TRBV28 | - | TRBJ2-1
TGCGCCAGCAGCTTGGGCCTAGCAGAGAACACCGGGGAGCTGTTTTTT | CASSLGLAENTGELFF | - | TRBV5-1 | - | TRBJ2-2
TGTGCCAGCAGTTGGGGACATCCGGGCGAGCAGTACTTC | CASSWGHPGEQYF | - | TRBV28 | - | TRBJ2-7
TGTGCCAGCAGTTTCGGACTTGGGACCTACGAGCAGTACTTC | CASSFGLGTYEQYF | - | TRBV27 | - | TRBJ2-7
TGCGCCAGCAGCTACTCCAGGGGCCCTGGAAACACCATATATTTT | CASSYSRGPGNTIYF | - | TRBV5-1 | - | TRBJ1-3
TGCGCCAGCAGCCTCGAAGTGAGCACTGAAGCTTTCTTT | CASSLEVSTEAFF | - | TRBV5-1 | once | TRBJ1-1
TGTGCCAGCAGCTTAGGGGGACTAGCGGGGGTTGGCACAGATACGCAGTATTTT | CASSLGGLAGVGTDTQYF | TRBD2 | TRBV11-1 | - | TRBJ2-3
TGCGCCAGCAGTATAAGCGGGAGGACCCTCTCCTACGAGCAGTACTTC | CASSISGRTLSYEQYF | TRBD2 | TRBV10-2 | - | TRBJ2-7
TGTGCCAGCAGCTTAAGCGCAGGGGCTCTGAACACTGAAGCTTTCTTT | CASSLSAGALNTEAFF | - | TRBV7-9 | - | TRBJ1-1
TGTGCCAGCAGTGAGCCGGGGGGAGGGCAGTACTTC | CASSEPGGGQYF | TRBD2 | TRBV6-1 | - | TRBJ2-7
TGTGCCAGCTCACCCGAGGGAAACTATGGCTACACCTTC | CASSPEGNYGYTF | - | TRBV18 | - | TRBJ1-2
TGTGCCAGCAGCTTGGGACAGGGGCTCAACTATGGCTACACCTTC | CASSLGQGLNYGYTF | TRBD1 | TRBV7-9 | few | TRBJ1-2
TGTGCCACCAGCAGAGATCTTCTTATCTACGAGCAGTACTTC | CATSRDLLIYEQYF | - | TRBV15 | - | TRBJ2-7
TGTGCCAGCAGCCAAGGTCTCCGGGAAAGGGACTCTTCTAACTATGGCTACACCTTC | CASSQGLRERDSSNYGYTF | - | TRBV14 | once | TRBJ1-2
TGTGCCAGCAGTGCCAAATACAGGGCTGGTGAAAAACTGTTTTTT | CASSAKYRAGEKLFF | - | TRBV28 | - | TRBJ1-4
TGTGCCTGGAGTGTAATGCGGGCCGAAAGCTCCTACAATGAGCAGTTCTTC | CAWSVMRAESSYNEQFF | - | TRBV30 | - | TRBJ2-1
TGTGCCAGCAGCCGACAGGGTCTGACTCTATCCTACGAGCAGTACTTC | CASSRQGLTLSYEQYF | TRBD1 | TRBV14 | - | TRBJ2-7
TGTGCCAGCAGCTTAGGGAAGAACAGGGAACCCGGGGAGCTGTTTTTT | CASSLGKNREPGELFF | - | TRBV7-9 | - | TRBJ2-2
TGTGCCAGCAGTCTATTAGGGGATTGGGATACGCAGTATTTT | CASSLLGDWDTQYF | - | TRBV11-2 | once | TRBJ2-3
TGTGCCAGCAGCTCGGGGGGCCCTTACAATGAGCAGTTCTTC | CASSSGGPYNEQFF | - | TRBV7-9 | - | TRBJ2-1
TGTGCCATCAGTGAGCCGATCCGGGACAACAATCAGCCCCAGCATTTT | CAISEPIRDNNQPQHF | - | TRBV10-3 | - | TRBJ1-5
TGCGCCAGCAGCTTTACATACAATGAGCAGTTCTTC | CASSFTYNEQFF | - | TRBV5-1 | - | TRBJ2-1
TGCGCCAGCAGCCCGAGAGCGGGAGGGAGCACAGATACGCAGTATTTT | CASSPRAGGSTDTQYF | TRBD2 | TRBV5-1 | - | TRBJ2-3
TGTGCCACCAGCAGAGATTGGCCGTATACCAACTCTGGGGCCAACGTCCTGACTTTC | CATSRDWPYTNSGANVLTF | - | TRBV15 | - | TRBJ2-6
TGTGCCAGCAGAGCATCACTAGCGGGCGGGGAGACCCAGTACTTC | CASRASLAGGETQYF | TRBD2 | TRBV2 | - | TRBJ2-5
TGTGCCAGCAGTTCTACCCCTCCTACGTCAGGGGATTCCTATGGCTACACCTTC | CASSSTPPTSGDSYGYTF | - | TRBV25-1 | once | TRBJ1-2
TGTGCCAGCAGCTTCGATCGGACAGGGGGCTCGGCAACTAATGAAAAACTGTTTTTT | CASSFDRTGGSATNEKLFF | TRBD1 | TRBV5-6 | - | TRBJ1-4
TGTGCCAGTAGTGAAAAACAGGGGAACACTGAAGCTTTCTTT | CASSEKQGNTEAFF | - | TRBV19 | - | TRBJ1-1